The 30 T cell receptor beta chains reported below all come from one sample, sequenced in a study of blood T cell repertoires in COVID-19 (TCRdb year 2020). The library was obtained by the immunoSEQ multiplex PCR assay. This is the immuneACCESS table as TCRdb keeps it, with only in-frame sequences that have V and J called. A part of the clones is gone; compared with another copy, unresolved V genes explain less than half, and the rest is unexplained. The sample records about 95,000 clones, 89% of which are singletons. 2.7% of the sample rests with the top ten. Sequences were obtained from peripheral blood. The receptors originated from a middle-aged man with COVID-19, enrolled during active disease.

The chain joins TRBV5-8 to TRBJ1-2; a possible D gene is TRBD1 (5 bases). The CDR3 has 15 amino acids. The germline V and J ends were trimmed by 3 bases and 8 bases, with 20 bases remaining between them. Germline V lookup: CDR1 SGHTS, CDR2 YDEGEE. CDR3 sequence reads: CASSSLKRGAGGYTF. The DNA for the CDR3 is TGTGCCAGCAGCTCGCTTAAGAGGGGCGCGGGGGGCTACACCTTC.

This clone was seen more than once but under ten times. The genes are TRBV5-1 and TRBJ1-1; a possible D gene is TRBD1 (6 bases). V dropped 4 bases and J dropped 4 bases, with 20 bases sitting between them. CDR1 is SGHRS and CDR2 is YFSETQ in the germline V gene. The CDR3 contains 16 residues. The CDR3: CASSTGTSYRSTEAFF. Here the CDR3 DNA reads TGCGCCAGCAGCACCGGGACAAGTTACCGTAGCACTGAAGCTTTCTTT.

V is TRBV11-3 and J is TRBJ2-1; D is perhaps TRBD2 (7 bases). The germline V gene encodes CDR1 SGHNT and CDR2 YENEEA. The V end lost 0 bases, the J end lost 0 bases, and 12 bases lay between the germline ends. The CDR3 runs 17 residues. CDR3 residues: CASSLEGGPSSYNEQFF. DNA for the CDR3: TGTGCCAGCAGCTTAGAGGGGGGGCCGAGCTCCTACAATGAGCAGTTCTTC. Full variable domain (outside the CDR3, taken from reference TRBV11-3 and TRBJ2-1): EAGVVQSPRYKIIEKKQPVAFWCNPISGHNTLYWYLQNLGQGPELLIRYENEEAVDDSQLPKDRFSAERLKGVDSTLKIQPAELGDSAVYLCASSLEGGPSSYNEQFFGPGTRLTVL.

This chain connects TRBV4-1 to TRBJ2-7; D call uncertain. The V and J ends lost 2 bases and 1 base respectively, with 12 bases between them. CDR1 is MGHRA, CDR2 YSYEKL, per germline. The CDR3 runs 15 residues. The CDR3 loop is CASSQYEASSYEQYF. The DNA of the CDR3 is TGCGCCAGCAGCCAATATGAAGCGTCATCCTACGAGCAGTACTTC.

This chain uses TRBV7-2 with TRBJ2-3; weak D call: TRBD2 (7 bases). Deletions cut 1 base from V and 2 bases from J, with 13 bases between. The CDR3 loop spans 16 amino acids. Germline CDR1 is SGHTA and CDR2 is FQGNSA. CDR3 region: CASSLVAGAYTDTQYF. The CDR3 DNA reads as TGTGCCAGCAGCTTAGTGGCGGGGGCCTACACAGATACGCAGTATTTT.

The CDR3 coding sequence is TGCAGCGTTGGGGACAGTGATGTATTCGGCACAGATACGCAGTATTTT. Its protein is CSVGDSDVFGTDTQYF. This chain joins TRBV29-1 and TRBJ2-3; 7 positions agree with TRBD1. With 4 bases clipped from V and 1 base from J, the junction kept 11 bases outside the gene matches. CDR3 length: 16 amino acids. Germline CDR1 is SQVTM and CDR2 is ANQGSEA.

V is TRBV19 and J is TRBJ1-4, with 11 bases lining up with TRBD1. Looked up from germline, CDR1 is LNHDA and CDR2 is SQIVND (reference sequence). J gave up 5 bases and V 9 bases, and 2 bases lay outside the gene matches. This CDR3 has 13 amino acids. The CDR3 region has the DNA TGTGCCAGCCGGGACAGGGGGAATGAAAAACTGTTTTTT. The encoded protein is CASRDRGNEKLFF.

J is TRBJ2-7 and V is TRBV15, with 7 bases matching TRBD1. The CDR3 length is 15 residues. Germline CDR1 reads LNHNV; CDR2 reads YYDKDF (reference sequence). Unmatched junction bases numbered 5, after V lost 0 bases and J lost 3 bases. The DNA of the CDR3 is TGTGCCACCAGCAGAGACACGGGACAGAGCTACGAGCAGTACTTC. It is translated as CATSRDTGQSYEQYF.

V and J are TRBV5-5 and TRBJ1-6; the D gene is possibly TRBD1 (6 bases). This CDR3 has 14 amino acids. Trimming took off 4 bases at V and 8 bases at J, with 13 bases between the two ends. Germline V gives CDR1 SGHKS, CDR2 YYEKEE (reference sequence). The CDR3 sequence: CASSPGARDSPLHF. CDR3 sequence (DNA): TGTGCCAGCAGCCCAGGGGCCCGGGATTCACCCCTCCACTTT.

J is TRBJ1-1 and V is TRBV18; 9 bases are shared with TRBD1. V dropped 6 bases and J dropped 1; count of bases not matched to a gene: 6. In germline, CDR1 is KGHSH, CDR2 LQKENI. The CDR3 has 15 residues. CDR3 residues: CASSPGQGRNTEAFF. In nucleotides, the CDR3 is TGTGCCAGCTCGCCGGGACAGGGACGGAACACTGAAGCTTTCTTT.

The V and J genes are TRBV5-4 and TRBJ1-2; 7 nucleotides align to TRBD1. Per the germline V gene, CDR1 is SGHNT and CDR2 is YYREEE (reference sequence). V dropped 2 bases and J dropped 7; count of bases not matched to a gene: 11. There are 15 residues in the CDR3. The CDR3 DNA reads as TGTGCCAGCAGCTTCCGACAGGGCTTGGGATTTGGCTACACCTTC. As protein: CASSFRQGLGFGYTF.

This clone was detected once. The rearrangement uses TRBV11-3 and TRBJ2-6, with D possibly TRBD2 on 6 matching bases. The V end was cut by 1 base, the J end by 1 base, with 11 bases between. CDR3 length: 17 amino acids. Germline CDR1 reads SGHNT; CDR2 reads YENEEA. CDR3 loop: CASSLGGGWSGANVLTF. CDR3 nucleotides: TGTGCCAGCAGCTTAGGTGGAGGGTGGTCTGGGGCCAACGTCCTGACTTTC.

The V and J genes are TRBV18 and TRBJ2-7; weak D call: TRBD1 (5 bases). The germline gives CDR1 KGHSH, CDR2 LQKENI. With 6 bases removed from V and 0 bases from J, the gap between germline ends came to 15 bases. CDR3 length: 15 amino acids. The CDR3: CASSPGPTPSYEQYF. The CDR3 bases are TGTGCCAGCTCCCCAGGGCCAACACCCTCCTACGAGCAGTACTTC.

The J gene is TRBJ1-5, the V gene TRBV27, with 11 bases identical to TRBD1. CDR3 length equals 13 residues. CDR1 is MNHEY, CDR2 SMNVEV, per germline (reference sequence). The V and J ends lost 6 bases and 7 bases, in that order; junction bases with no gene match: 2. CDR3 sequence (DNA): TGTGCCAGCAGGGGGACAGGGGGACAGCCCCAGCATTTT. Amino acid sequence: CASRGTGGQPQHF.

The chain uses TRBV11-3 and TRBJ2-7; D gene ambiguous. The CDR3 spans 13 residues. Germline V lookup: CDR1 SGHNT, CDR2 YENEEA. Trimming left V 1 base short and J 1 base short, with 5 bases between. The CDR3 protein is CASSLGASYEQYF. The DNA for the CDR3 is TGTGCCAGCAGCTTAGGGGCGTCCTACGAGCAGTACTTC.

The chain links TRBV29-1 to TRBJ1-1; maybe TRBD1 (5 bases). Trimming took 4 bases from V and 5 from J, leaving 14 bases between them. CDR1 SQVTM and CDR2 ANQGSEA come from the germline V gene. The length of the CDR3 is 13 residues. Here the CDR3 DNA reads TGCAGCGTTGCTTGGACAATTGGGACTGAAGCTTTCTTT. Translation: CSVAWTIGTEAFF.

The rearrangement joins TRBV28 to TRBJ1-6, with unresolved D. Germline V gene sequence: CDR1 MDHEN, CDR2 SYDVKM. Trimming removed 1 base from V and 1 base from J, with 11 bases in between. The CDR3 is 17 residues long. CDR3 amino acids: CASSLYDRRSYNSPLHF. CDR3 in DNA: TGTGCCAGCAGTTTATATGATAGGAGATCCTATAATTCACCCCTCCACTTT.

V usage is TRBV11-3 and J usage is TRBJ2-1; 9 bases are a match to TRBD1. With V trimmed by 4 bases and J by 4 bases, 11 bases remained unmatched. The germline CDR1 and CDR2 sequences are SGHNT and YENEEA. The CDR3 totals 17 residues. The CDR3 here is CASSSRCGQGIYNEQFF. CDR3 DNA sequence: TGTGCCAGCAGCTCACGCTGCGGACAGGGGATTTACAATGAGCAGTTCTTC.

This clone was detected once. The chain joins TRBV18 to TRBJ2-7; TRBD1 matches 8 bases. V lost 3 bases, J lost 5 bases, and 6 bases stayed unmatched. CDR1 is KGHSH, CDR2 LQKENI, per germline. This CDR3 is 14 amino acids long. The CDR3: CASSPQGATNEQYF. CDR3 in DNA: TGTGCCAGCTCACCCCAGGGGGCGACCAACGAGCAGTACTTC.

V is TRBV28 and J is TRBJ1-3, with TRBD1 identical over 10 bases. The germline V gene encodes CDR1 MDHEN and CDR2 SYDVKM. V dropped 6 bases and J dropped 2; count of bases not matched to a gene: 4. The CDR3 has 15 residues. CDR3 sequence (DNA): TGTGCCAGCAGCTCGGGACAGGGGACTGGAAACACCATATATTTT. This translates into CASSSGQGTGNTIYF.

This rearrangement joins TRBV4-3 to TRBJ1-1, with TRBD1 matching over 9 bases. The germline CDR1 and CDR2 sequences are LGHNA and YSLEER. V was pared by 3 bases and J by 0 bases, with 14 bases of the junction left unmatched. The CDR3 consists of 19 residues. CDR3 DNA: TGCGCCAGCAGCCACCCGGGAGGGACAGGGAAGGGCATGAACACTGAAGCTTTCTTT. This sequence encodes CASSHPGGTGKGMNTEAFF.

The chain joins TRBV19 to TRBJ1-1; no clear D. CDR1 is LNHDA, CDR2 SQIVND, per germline (reference sequence). V lost 4 bases to trimming and J lost 4 bases, with 10 bases between them. The CDR3 totals 13 residues. The CDR3 is CASSTYKSTEAFF. The CDR3 nucleotides read TGTGCCAGTAGTACCTATAAGAGCACTGAAGCTTTCTTT.

The CDR3 sequence: CASRRDSSYEQYF. The CDR3, as DNA: TGTGCCAGCAGACGGGACAGCTCCTACGAGCAGTACTTC. This chain uses TRBV12-3 or TRBV12-4 with TRBJ2-7; 7 positions agree with TRBD1. The J segment lost 0 bases and the V segment lost 6 bases, leaving 2 bases of the junction unmatched. The CDR3 loop spans 13 amino acids.

The chain couples TRBV19 to TRBJ1-4; 9 bases are shared with TRBD1. V was clipped by 7 bases and J by 8 bases; unmatched bases: 5. Germline CDR1 reads LNHDA; CDR2 reads SQIVND (reference sequence). The length of the CDR3 is 13 residues. This CDR3 is CASTRTGAEKLFF. For the CDR3, the DNA is TGTGCCAGTACTCGGACAGGGGCCGAAAAACTGTTTTTT.

CDR3 coding DNA: TGCAGCGAGGAGTTACAGGGTCGGGAGACCCAGTACTTC. Protein sequence: CSEELQGRETQYF. The chain links TRBV29-1 to TRBJ2-5; D is perhaps TRBD1 (6 bases). Germline CDR1 SQVTM, CDR2 ANQGSEA. The V gene lost 7 bases and the J gene lost 5 bases, with 17 bases spanning the gap. The CDR3 length is 13 residues.

The V and J genes are TRBV28 and TRBJ2-7; no definite D call. From germline, CDR1 is MDHEN and CDR2 SYDVKM. V shed 2 bases and J shed 5 bases, with 10 bases lying between them. The CDR3 has 13 amino acids. CDR3 bases: TGTGCCAGCAGTTTACCGGGTGTCAACGAGCAGTACTTC. This gives the protein CASSLPGVNEQYF. Full variable domain (missing parts from reference TRBV28 and TRBJ2-7): DVKVTQSSRYLVKRTGEKVFLECVQDMDHENMFWYRQDPGLGLRLIYFSYDVKMKEKGDIPEGYSVSREKKERFSLILESASTNQTSMYLCASSLPGVNEQYFGPGTRLTVT.

The rearrangement uses TRBV23-1 and TRBJ1-3, with TRBD1 matching 7 bases. TRBV23-1 counts as an open reading frame of uncertain function. J lost 2 bases, V lost 3 bases, and 16 bases had no gene match. The CDR3 totals 19 residues. The CDR3 nucleotides are TGCGCCAGCAGTCATCCCGGAGCCAAGACAGGGTGTCCTGGAAACACCATATATTTT. Translation gives CASSHPGAKTGCPGNTIYF.

In its sample, this clone was seen once. The chain uses TRBV20-1 and TRBJ1-6; D perhaps matches TRBD1 (5 bases). The CDR3 runs to 14 residues. The V end lost 3 bases, the J end lost 7 bases, and 13 bases lay between the germline ends. CDR1 DFQATT and CDR2 SNEGSKA come from the germline V gene (reference sequence). The CDR3 bases are TGCAGTGCTAGTTTGCAGGGTTTAAATTCACCCCTCCACTTT. Translating gives CSASLQGLNSPLHF.

V usage is TRBV28 and J usage is TRBJ1-1; possible D gene TRBD1, 6 bases. Germline values: CDR1 MDHEN, CDR2 SYDVKM. The CDR3 is 14 amino acids. V was clipped by 6 bases and J by 7 bases, with 18 bases between them. In nucleotides, the CDR3 is TGTGCCAGCAGCCGATCCGGGACACGGATTGAAGCTTTCTTT. Amino acid sequence: CASSRSGTRIEAFF. The full variable domain, rest sourced from reference TRBV28 and TRBJ1-1, is DVKVTQSSRYLVKRTGEKVFLECVQDMDHENMFWYRQDPGLGLRLIYFSYDVKMKEKGDIPEGYSVSREKKERFSLILESASTNQTSMYLCASSRSGTRIEAFFGQGTRLTVV.

The chain recombines TRBV28 with TRBJ1-5; unclear D gene. Between the trimmed V and J ends, which lost 6 bases and 2 bases, there was a span of 14 bases. CDR1 MDHEN and CDR2 SYDVKM come from the germline V gene. The CDR3 has 15 amino acids. The CDR3 DNA reads as TGTGCCAGCAGACCTCCGGGAGCTGGCAATCAGCCCCAGCATTTT. Translation: CASRPPGAGNQPQHF.